The entry that follows covers one TCR beta chain sequence. It has no known antigen specificity. Base qualities are missing; no much larger clone stands one base away. Relative to germline, V is 4 bases shorter and J is 7 bases shorter, with 11 bases between their ends. CDR1 and CDR2 were assigned from the germline V gene as SGHTA and FQGTGA. The cysteine opens and the phenylalanine closes a CDR3 of 13 amino acids. The read is trimmed to its CDR3 DNA, 39 bases read in frame from base 1. Library creation used the immunoSEQ multiplex PCR assay. Sourced from immuneACCESS, this table was stored by TCRdb with only in-frame sequences that have V and J called. A share of the clones is absent; for the studies checked, an unresolved V gene accounts for under half, and the remainder has no known explanation. This sample has just under 35,000 clones in its table, and over 80% of those were observed once. Clones ranked in the top ten supply roughly 1% of the sample.

This sample was taken from a study of T cells in narcolepsy listed by TCRdb under 2018. The study in broad terms: Patients with narcolepsy type 1 or type 2 (NT1, NT2) and healthy control donors were enrolled in the study. The study sought autoreactive T cells targeting hypocretin neuron self-antigens (hypocretin, TRIB2) in narcolepsy patients, using TCR Vbeta sequencing to track clonotypes in blood and CSF. Results the study describes overall, beyond this receptor: Plots that compared CSF and blood CD4+ T cell clonotypes from the same patient highlighted HCRT-specific and TRIB2-specific autoreactive clonotypes. Patients and controls had comparable numbers of sequenced blood memory CD4+ clonotypes, averaging about 40,000 and 33,000, respectively. Autoreactive clonotypes were reported to be detected serially in the blood of the same patients and of different patients, but not in the blood of healthy controls. No sequences matching autoreactive T cell clones were contained in some blood memory CD4+ repertoires from patients and controls.

For TCR Vbeta sequencing, memory CD4+ T cells were sorted ex vivo from the peripheral blood of narcolepsy patients and healthy controls. The sample comprised memory (CD45RA-) CD4+ T cells from blood. In light of the paper, this sample's cell subset or site label describes: memory T cells sorted ex vivo from peripheral blood. The receptor chain draws on TRBV7-3 and TRBJ2-1, with the D gene uncertain. The origin of this receptor is a human donor in good health. The sequenced DNA: TGTGCCAGCAGCTCCCAGGCTTATAATGAGCAGTTCTTC. This sequence encodes CASSSQAYNEQFF.